This section outlines one T cell receptor beta chain sequence together with its context. The sample belongs to a study of cytomegalovirus exposure and HLA in healthy donors. Using immunoSEQ multiplex PCR, the repertoire was profiled, and TCRdb retains in-frame clones only, with some absent. The data hold 300,000 to 400,000 clones, with 88% observed a single time. This CDR3 spans 16 amino acids. Germline V gene sequence: CDR1 SNHLY, CDR2 FYNNEI. Trimming took 2 bases from V and 4 from J; bases not matched to a gene: 8. Sequences were obtained from PBMCs. This sequence originates from a man between 25 and 39 years old in good health and CMV-seronegative. The V call is TRBV2, the J call TRBJ1-1; 9 nucleotides line up with TRBD1. The DNA for the CDR3 is TGTGCCAGCAGTGAAATGTTTGGACAGGGGATCACTGAAGCTTTCTTT. Translating gives CASSEMFGQGITEAFF.